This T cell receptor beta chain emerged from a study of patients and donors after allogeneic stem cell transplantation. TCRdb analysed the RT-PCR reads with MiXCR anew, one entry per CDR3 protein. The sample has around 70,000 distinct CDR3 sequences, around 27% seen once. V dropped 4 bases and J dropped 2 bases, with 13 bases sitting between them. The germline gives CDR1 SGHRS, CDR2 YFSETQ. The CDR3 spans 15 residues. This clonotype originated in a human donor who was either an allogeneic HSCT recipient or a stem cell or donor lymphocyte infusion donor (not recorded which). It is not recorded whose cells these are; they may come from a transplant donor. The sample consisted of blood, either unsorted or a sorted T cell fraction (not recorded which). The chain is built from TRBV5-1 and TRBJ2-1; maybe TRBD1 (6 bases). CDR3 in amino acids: CASSPVGDTYNEQFF. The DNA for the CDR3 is TGCGCCAGCAGCCCCGTCGGGGACACCTACAATGAGCAGTTCTTC.